These 30 T cell receptor beta chains originate from one sample sequenced in a study of T-cell memory formation after mild COVID-19. In TCRdb, the 5' RACE reads were re-called with MiXCR into one record per CDR3 protein. The sample records roughly 510,000 distinct CDR3 sequences, 17% being singletons. Sequencing input: PBMCs or a T cell subset sorted from them (not recorded which). The receptors here all came from an adult woman who had mild COVID-19 (a few samples of this study predate the infection). Cell type and time point are not known.

The J gene is TRBJ1-1, the V gene TRBV28, with no clear D. Germline CDR1 and CDR2: MDHEN and SYDVKM. V was pared by 7 bases and J by 5 bases, with 20 bases between. This CDR3 has 15 amino acids. CDR3 sequence (DNA): TGTGCCAGCACTCAGGTATCCTCTTGGGGAACTGAAGCTTTCTTT. Translating it yields CASTQVSSWGTEAFF.

This clonotype has just a few counts. V gene TRBV7-6 combines with J gene TRBJ1-6; 7 bases agree with TRBD1. CDR3 length: 14 residues. Germline V gives CDR1 SGHVS, CDR2 FNYEAQ. Losses at the gene ends were 5 bases for V and 6 bases for J; bases not matched to a gene: 4. The CDR3 is CASSEQGSNSPLHF. In nucleotides, the CDR3 is TGTGCCAGCAGCGAACAGGGGAGTAATTCACCCCTCCACTTT.

The V call is TRBV6-5, the J call TRBJ1-4; 9 bases align to TRBD1. The V gene's germline CDR1 is MNHEY and CDR2 SVGAGI. The CDR3 totals 14 residues. The J segment lost 7 bases and the V segment lost 5 bases, leaving 5 bases of the junction unmatched. The CDR3 DNA is TGTGCCAGCAGTGTACAGGGGGCTCGTGAAAAACTGTTTTTT. Encoded protein: CASSVQGAREKLFF.

This clonotype has more than one count but fewer than ten. V gene TRBV4-1 combines with J gene TRBJ1-1; TRBD1 is a possible D gene (5 bases). This CDR3 contains 15 residues. Germline V lookup: CDR1 MGHRA, CDR2 YSYEKL. V dropped 1 base and J dropped 4 bases, with 13 bases sitting between them. CDR3 amino acids: CASSQVQGSITEAFF. CDR3 sequence (DNA): TGCGCCAGCAGCCAAGTTCAGGGTTCGATCACTGAAGCTTTCTTT.

The V call is TRBV28, the J call TRBJ2-7; 7 bases match TRBD1. Per germline, CDR1 MDHEN and CDR2 SYDVKM. This CDR3 spans 15 amino acids. J lost 0 bases, V lost 7 bases, and 9 bases had no gene match. The CDR3 DNA follows: TGTGCCAGCATGGCCGGGACAGTGAGCTCCTACGAGCAGTACTTC. Residues: CASMAGTVSSYEQYF.

This clonotype was observed a few times. The chain couples TRBV12-3 or TRBV12-4 to TRBJ2-1; D call uncertain. This CDR3 spans 13 amino acids. V shed 5 bases and J shed 9 bases, with 14 bases lying between them. The CDR3 DNA is TGTGCCAGCAGTCCCCTCTGGGCAAGTGAGCAGTTCTTC. Protein product: CASSPLWASEQFF.

This clonotype has just a few counts. The chain uses TRBV4-3 and TRBJ2-5; 9 bases align to TRBD2. Germline V gene sequence: CDR1 LGHNA, CDR2 YSLEER. V lost 1 base to trimming and J lost 3 bases; unmatched junction nucleotides: 9. This CDR3 has 17 residues. CDR3 coding DNA: TGCGCCAGCAGCCAAGGTGATAGCGGGAGTCGAGAAGAGACCCAGTACTTC. Its translation is CASSQGDSGSREETQYF.

V gene TRBV6-5 combines with J gene TRBJ1-4, with 7 bases fitting TRBD1. The CDR3 contains 14 residues. From germline, CDR1 is MNHEY and CDR2 SVGAGI. With 2 bases clipped from V and 7 bases from J, the junction kept 4 bases outside the gene matches. The CDR3 sequence is CASSYGDRAEKLFF. The DNA for the CDR3 is TGTGCCAGCAGTTACGGAGACAGGGCTGAAAAACTGTTTTTT.

This clonotype was seen at least ten times. The chain couples TRBV2 to TRBJ2-1; D remains unclear. The CDR3 sequence is 14 residues long. CDR1 is SNHLY, CDR2 FYNNEI, per germline. V was pared by 3 bases and J by 0 bases, with 6 bases between. For the CDR3, the DNA is TGTGCCAGCAGTGACAGGAGCTCCTACAATGAGCAGTTCTTC. Encoded protein: CASSDRSSYNEQFF.

V usage is TRBV27 and J usage is TRBJ2-7, with D tentatively TRBD1 or TRBD2 (5 bases each). Germline CDR1 MNHEY, CDR2 SMNVEV (reference sequence). This CDR3 is 12 amino acids long. Trimming cost V 8 bases and J 4 bases, with 12 bases left between them. CDR3 protein: CASRDAEYEQYF. CDR3 sequence (DNA): TGTGCCAGCCGGGACGCAGAATACGAGCAGTACTTC.

This chain links TRBV6-5 with TRBJ2-2; a possible D gene is TRBD2 (6 bases). Trimming pared 0 bases from V and 6 bases from J, leaving 8 bases between. The CDR3 is 14 residues long. CDR1 is MNHEY and CDR2 is SVGAGI in the germline V gene. The chain's CDR3 is CASSYSSGAGELFF. CDR3 coding DNA: TGTGCCAGCAGTTACTCGTCGGGGGCCGGGGAGCTGTTTTTT.

This clonotype has more than one count but fewer than ten. The V and J genes are TRBV20-1 and TRBJ2-1; D is uncertain. CDR1 and CDR2 (germline): DFQATT, SNEGSKA (reference sequence). V shed 6 bases and J shed 5 bases, with 14 bases lying between them. There are 13 residues in the CDR3. The CDR3 protein is CSATGPSHNEQFF. In DNA form, the CDR3 reads TGCAGTGCCACCGGGCCGTCCCACAATGAGCAGTTCTTC.

The V and J genes are TRBV20-1 and TRBJ2-1, with TRBD2 identical over 12 bases. The germline V gene encodes CDR1 DFQATT and CDR2 SNEGSKA (reference sequence). V lost 5 bases and J lost 9; bases outside the gene matches: 2. This CDR3 region has 12 residues. In DNA form, the CDR3 reads TGCAGTGCTGGGGGACTAGCGGGTGAGCAGTTCTTC. Protein: CSAGGLAGEQFF.

This clonotype was recorded a few times. The chain carries TRBV7-3 and TRBJ1-1, with 8 bases identical to TRBD1. This CDR3 is 14 amino acids long. J lost 0 bases, V lost 5 bases, and 2 bases had no gene match. CDR1 is SGHTA and CDR2 is FQGTGA in the germline V gene. This chain's CDR3 is CASSAGGLNTEAFF. CDR3 DNA: TGTGCCAGCAGCGCAGGGGGCCTGAACACTGAAGCTTTCTTT.

This clonotype was seen more than once but under ten times. The CDR3 spells CASSFPGTGLGGYTF. The CDR3 nucleotides are TGTGCCAGCAGTTTCCCGGGGACAGGGTTAGGAGGCTACACCTTC. The J gene is TRBJ1-2, the V gene TRBV12-3 or TRBV12-4, with 9 bases fitting TRBD1. Unmatched junction bases numbered 10, after V lost 3 bases and J lost 8 bases. The CDR3 consists of 15 residues.

The chain employs TRBV12-3 or TRBV12-4 and TRBJ2-5, with 9 bases aligning to TRBD2. This CDR3 is built from 13 residues. J gave up 5 bases and V 7 bases, and 5 bases lay outside the gene matches. CDR3 sequence (DNA): TGTGCCAGCACCCTAGCGGGATCGGAGACCCAGTACTTC. It specifies CASTLAGSETQYF.

This clonotype has a count of ten or more. With a much larger clone just one base away, this may be a read error. The chain recombines TRBV5-1 with TRBJ2-2; TRBD1 matches 11 bases. CDR3 length: 16 amino acids. The V and J ends lost 4 bases and 0 bases, in that order; junction bases with no gene match: 2. The germline V gene has CDR1 SGHRS and CDR2 YFSETQ. The CDR3 loop is CASSPGQGANTGELFF. The CDR3 coding sequence is TGCGCCAGCAGCCCGGGACAGGGGGCGAACACCGGGGAGCTGTTTTTT.

The chain employs TRBV20-1 and TRBJ1-2; 7 bases fit TRBD1. Germline CDR1 DFQATT, CDR2 SNEGSKA (reference sequence). The CDR3 spans 14 residues. V was pared by 4 bases and J by 7 bases, with 12 bases of the junction left unmatched. This CDR3 is CSATYTGTEVGYTF. CDR3 DNA sequence: TGCAGTGCTACCTACACCGGGACAGAGGTTGGCTACACCTTC.

The V call is TRBV20-1, the J call TRBJ1-2; tentative D call: TRBD1 (5 bases). Germline loops: CDR1 DFQATT, CDR2 SNEGSKA (reference sequence). The length of the CDR3 is 13 residues. V lost 1 base and J 3 bases, leaving 9 bases between the germline ends. The CDR3 loop reads CSARGEGDYGYTF. The CDR3 DNA reads as TGCAGTGCTAGAGGAGAAGGGGACTATGGCTACACCTTC.

This clonotype came up a few times. The chain couples TRBV12-3 or TRBV12-4 to TRBJ2-1; 14 nucleotides line up with TRBD2. Trimming removed 8 bases from V and 9 bases from J; junction bases left unmatched: 12. This CDR3 contains 16 residues. The CDR3 spells CASSSGTSGRIGEQFF. The CDR3 DNA reads as TGTGCCAGCTCATCCGGGACTAGCGGGAGAATCGGTGAGCAGTTCTTC.

The genes are TRBV7-8 and TRBJ2-3; D may be TRBD2 (5 bases). This CDR3 has 15 residues. With 2 bases removed from V and 2 bases from J, the gap between germline ends came to 11 bases. Germline CDR1 is SGHVS and CDR2 is FQNEAQ. CDR3 protein: CASSLLRDYTDTQYF. Written as DNA, the CDR3 is TGTGCCAGCAGCTTATTGAGGGATTACACAGATACGCAGTATTTT.

This clonotype was observed at least ten times. The V call is TRBV7-8, the J call TRBJ1-5; weak D call: TRBD1 (5 bases). Trimming pared 2 bases from V and 5 bases from J, leaving 16 bases between. This CDR3 has 16 residues. Germline V CDR1 and CDR2: SGHVS, FQNEAQ. This CDR3 is CASSLIYSGVYQPQHF. The CDR3 nucleotides read TGTGCCAGCAGCTTAATTTATTCGGGGGTGTATCAGCCCCAGCATTTT.

This clonotype was counted only a few times. The chain carries TRBV5-1 and TRBJ2-1, with D possibly being TRBD1 (6 bases). The ends were cut back, 3 bases at V and 2 bases at J, with 15 bases in the middle. This CDR3 is 16 amino acids long. Looked up from germline, CDR1 is SGHRS and CDR2 is YFSETQ. Here the CDR3 DNA reads TGCGCCAGCAGCTCCCGAGGGCAGGGGCCCTACAATGAGCAGTTCTTC. It is translated as CASSSRGQGPYNEQFF.

This chain joins TRBV4-2 and TRBJ2-7; 11 nucleotides align to TRBD2. The CDR3 extends over 16 amino acids. The V segment lost 3 bases and the J segment 2 bases; nucleotides outside the gene matches: 6. The germline V gene has CDR1 LGHNA and CDR2 YNFKEQ. DNA of the CDR3: TGTGCCAGCAGCCATCGGACTAGCGGGTTCGCCTACGAGCAGTACTTC. Residues: CASSHRTSGFAYEQYF.

In DNA, the CDR3 is TGCAGCGTCCTCGGGGGGAGCGGGAGCTCCTACGAGCAGTACTTC. It is translated as CSVLGGSGSSYEQYF. The chain uses TRBV29-1 and TRBJ2-7; 8 bases map to TRBD2. This CDR3 contains 15 residues. Germline V gives CDR1 SQVTM, CDR2 ANQGSEA. Trimming at V came to 6 bases and at J to 0 bases, leaving 10 bases not matched to a gene.

V is TRBV20-1 and J is TRBJ2-7, with D perhaps matching TRBD1 (5 bases). The CDR3 runs 15 residues. The germline V gene encodes CDR1 DFQATT and CDR2 SNEGSKA (reference sequence). The V gene lost 0 bases and the J gene lost 2 bases, with 14 bases spanning the gap. The CDR3 bases are TGCAGTGCTAGAGATATTTGGGGCACCCCCTACGAGCAGTACTTC. It encodes CSARDIWGTPYEQYF.

In its sample, this clonotype was seen a few times. The V gene is TRBV30, the J gene TRBJ2-1; 11 nucleotides match TRBD2. Germline CDR1 reads GTSNPN; CDR2 reads SVGIG (reference sequence). With 4 bases clipped from V and 4 bases from J, the junction kept 3 bases outside the gene matches. This CDR3 contains 14 residues. The CDR3 nucleotides are TGTGCCTGGACGCGACTAGCGGGGTACAATGAGCAGTTCTTC. Amino acid sequence: CAWTRLAGYNEQFF.

V gene TRBV18 combines with J gene TRBJ2-4; D is unresolved. The CDR3 covers 13 residues. Trimming removed 0 bases at V and 7 bases at J, with 7 bases between. Germline lookup yields CDR1 KGHSH and CDR2 LQKENI. CDR3 protein: CASSPPAVNIQYF. CDR3 bases: TGTGCCAGCTCACCACCGGCAGTTAACATTCAGTACTTC.

The chain's CDR3 is CASSLAGTGLPSGANVLTF. Written as DNA, the CDR3 is TGTGCCAGCAGCTTGGCCGGGACAGGGCTACCCTCTGGGGCCAACGTCCTGACTTTC. The chain uses TRBV5-4 and TRBJ2-6; 9 bases agree with TRBD1. V lost 0 bases to trimming and J lost 0 bases; unmatched junction nucleotides: 7. CDR3 length: 19 residues. Looked up from germline, CDR1 is SGHNT and CDR2 is YYREEE (reference sequence).

V is TRBV27 and J is TRBJ2-7; 7 bases line up with TRBD2. Germline V gene lookup returns CDR1 MNHEY and CDR2 SMNVEV (reference sequence). The junction had 7 bases not matched to a gene; V was cut back by 6 bases and J by 2 bases. The CDR3 extends over 14 amino acids. As DNA, the CDR3 is TGTGCCAGCAGAACGACTAGCCGAACCTACGAGCAGTACTTC. It encodes CASRTTSRTYEQYF.